This T cell receptor beta chain originates from a study of response to subunit inactivated influenza vaccine. General study findings and limits: The authors put forward the suggestion that each seasonal influenza vaccination may bring in only a limited number of new T cells.

This CDR3 is 14 amino acids long. Trimming shortened V by 3 bases and J by 0 bases, and 9 bases separated the two germline ends. Germline-derived CDR1 and CDR2 are SGHRS and YFSETQ. This clonotype was detected a few times. What it recognizes is unknown. TCRdb recomputed calls from the RT-PCR reads with MiXCR, one row per CDR3 protein. The data contain about 480,000 distinct CDR3 sequences, 25% of them singletons. The sample in question was CD4+ T cells sorted from PBMCs, obtained 4 to 6 days after vaccination. The chain joins TRBV5-1 to TRBJ1-1; D uncertain. The clonotype was recovered from a man aged 45-60 years who received an inactivated influenza vaccine. The CDR3 DNA is TGCGCCAGCAGCTCCCTGGGAGTGAACACTGAAGCTTTCTTT. Its translation is CASSSLGVNTEAFF.